These T cell receptor beta chains were read from a single sample in a study of blood T cell repertoires in COVID-19. Clones were read by immunoSEQ multiplex PCR, and TCRdb kept only the in-frame ones, dropping some. The table records roughly 430,000 clones, approximately 91% of them present only once. The sample taken for sequencing was PBMCs or T cells enriched from blood (not recorded which). These receptors were taken from a woman aged 18-35 years who had been exposed to COVID-19. CDR3s include the opening cysteine and the closing phenylalanine or tryptophan. A D gene is named only where the DNA matches it firmly. The size entry is marked missing in some rows and otherwise reads once, few, many or a size class.

TRBJ1-2	13	-	TRBV30	-	TGTGCCTGGAGTGCCACCGGGGGTTATGGCTACACCTTC	CAWSATGGYGYTF
TRBJ1-6	15	-	TRBV27	-	TGTGCCAGCAGTTTATACGGGGGAGCTAATTCACCCCTCCACTTT	CASSLYGGANSPLHF
TRBJ2-3	18	-	TRBV7-9	TRBD2	TGTGCCAGCAGCTCAGCGCTTGAAGCGGGAGGGGTTGAAGATACGCAGTATTTT	CASSSALEAGGVEDTQYF
TRBJ2-7	13	-	TRBV5-1	-	TGCGCCAGCATGCAGTCTAGCAACTACGAGCAGTACTTC	CASMQSSNYEQYF
TRBJ1-5	14	few	TRBV7-8	-	TGTGCCAGCAGCGACAGGATAAACAATCAGCCCCAGCATTTT	CASSDRINNQPQHF
TRBJ2-7	15	-	TRBV6-2/TRBV6-3	TRBD2	TGTGCCAGCAGTTTCGCGGGGGGACTGGAGGCGGAGCAGTACTTC	CASSFAGGLEAEQYF
TRBJ2-2	14	-	TRBV7-9	-	TGTGCCAGCAGCTTAGGTAGCGGCACCGGGGAGCTGTTTTTT	CASSLGSGTGELFF
TRBJ2-3	17	-	TRBV21-1	-	TGTGCCAGCAGCAAAGGGGGACTAGCCACACCCAAAGATACGCAGTATTTT	CASSKGGLATPKDTQYF
TRBJ1-2	13	-	TRBV2	-	TGTGCCAGCACGTCGGGGTCTAACTATGGCTACACCTTC	CASTSGSNYGYTF
TRBJ1-1	13	-	TRBV5-8	-	TGTGCCAGCAGCCCAGGGGCGAACACTGAAGCTTTCTTT	CASSPGANTEAFF
TRBJ2-3	14	-	TRBV27	-	TGTGCCAGCAGTTTAGGAGACAGCACAGATACGCAGTATTTT	CASSLGDSTDTQYF
TRBJ1-2	11	-	TRBV2	-	TGTGCCAGCTACTCTAACTATGGCTACACCTTC	CASYSNYGYTF
TRBJ1-6	14	-	TRBV6-6	TRBD1	TGTGCCAGCAGTTACGGGACAGAGAACTCACCCCTCCACTTT	CASSYGTENSPLHF
TRBJ2-7	14	once	TRBV18	TRBD1	TGTGCCAGCTCACCACCGGACAGGGCGCGGGGGCAGTACTTC	CASSPPDRARGQYF
TRBJ1-2	15	-	TRBV15	-	TGTGCCACCAGCAGTTTTGGGGACATGAACTATGGCTACACCTTC	CATSSFGDMNYGYTF
TRBJ1-5	14	-	TRBV15	-	TGTGCCACCAGCAGAGAACAAAGCAATCAGCCCCAGCATTTT	CATSREQSNQPQHF
TRBJ1-5	16	-	TRBV5-6	TRBD1	TGTGCCAGCAGCTTTACGGGCAGGGGGAGCAATCAGCCCCAGCATTTT	CASSFTGRGSNQPQHF
TRBJ2-7	15	-	TRBV7-2	TRBD1	TGTGCCAGCAGCTTAGGGGTGACAGGGGTTGACGAGCAGTACTTC	CASSLGVTGVDEQYF
TRBJ2-7	16	-	TRBV6-1	TRBD1	TGTGCCAGCAGTGGTCTAATTCGGACAGGGCTTTACGAGCAGTACTTC	CASSGLIRTGLYEQYF
TRBJ1-2	16	once	TRBV24-1	TRBD1	TGTGCCACCAGTGATCCCGCCGGGACAGGGAACTATGGCTACACCTTC	CATSDPAGTGNYGYTF
TRBJ2-5	15	once	TRBV9	-	TGTGCCAGCAGCGTCAGGGGAATGGGTTGGGAGACCCAGTACTTC	CASSVRGMGWETQYF
TRBJ1-2	15	-	TRBV19	-	TGTGCCAGTAGTCCCGGACAGACGCCTAACTATGGCTACACCTTC	CASSPGQTPNYGYTF
TRBJ2-7	15	-	TRBV6-5	TRBD2	TGTGCCACCGAGGGAAGCGGGGGCCAGTCCTACGAGCAGTACTTC	CATEGSGGQSYEQYF
TRBJ2-1	16	-	TRBV2	TRBD2	TGTGCCAGCAGTGAAGGAGGACTAGCGGGAGTCGATGAGCAGTTCTTC	CASSEGGLAGVDEQFF
TRBJ1-2	16	-	TRBV28	-	TGTGCCAGCAGTCGTCTCCCCTCCGGACTGAACTATGGCTACACCTTC	CASSRLPSGLNYGYTF
TRBJ2-2	14	once	TRBV7-2	-	TGTGCCAGCATGAAAACAGCGAACACCGGGGAGCTGTTTTTT	CASMKTANTGELFF
TRBJ1-1	19	-	TRBV5-1	-	TGCGCCAGCAGCGGTCCGCCGGGACAACCGCCTACCCTGAACACTGAAGCTTTCTTT	CASSGPPGQPPTLNTEAFF
TRBJ2-2	17	few	TRBV4-1	TRBD2	TGCGCCAGCAGCCGAACGTCTAGCGGGGGAAACACCGGGGAGCTGTTTTTT	CASSRTSSGGNTGELFF
TRBJ2-2	16	-	TRBV7-9	-	TGTGCCAGCAGTGAACTTACTTCAATATACACCGGGGAGCTGTTTTTT	CASSELTSIYTGELFF